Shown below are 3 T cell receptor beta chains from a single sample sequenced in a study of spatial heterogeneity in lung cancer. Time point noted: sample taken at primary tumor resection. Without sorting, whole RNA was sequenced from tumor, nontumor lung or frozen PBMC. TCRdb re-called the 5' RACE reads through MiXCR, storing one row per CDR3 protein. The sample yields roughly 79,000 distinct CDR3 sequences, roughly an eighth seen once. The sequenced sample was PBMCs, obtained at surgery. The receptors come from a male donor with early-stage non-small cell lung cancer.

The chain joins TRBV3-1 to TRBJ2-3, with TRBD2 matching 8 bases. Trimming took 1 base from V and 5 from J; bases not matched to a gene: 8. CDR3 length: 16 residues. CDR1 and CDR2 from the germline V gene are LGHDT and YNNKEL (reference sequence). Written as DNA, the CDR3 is TGTGCCAGCAGCCAAGTCGGGGGGGCCGCCGGAGATACGCAGTATTTT. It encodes CASSQVGGAAGDTQYF.

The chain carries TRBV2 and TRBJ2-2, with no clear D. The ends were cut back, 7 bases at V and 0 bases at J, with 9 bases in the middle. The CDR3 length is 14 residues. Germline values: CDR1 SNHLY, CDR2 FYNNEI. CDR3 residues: CASIPRSNTGELFF. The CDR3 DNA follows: TGTGCCAGCATTCCAAGATCGAACACCGGGGAGCTGTTTTTT.

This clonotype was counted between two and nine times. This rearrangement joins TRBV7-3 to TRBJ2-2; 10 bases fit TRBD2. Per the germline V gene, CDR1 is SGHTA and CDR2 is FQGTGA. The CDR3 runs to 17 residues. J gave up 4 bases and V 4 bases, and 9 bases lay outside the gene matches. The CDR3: CASSSPSSGSSTGELFF. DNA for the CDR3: TGTGCCAGCAGCTCTCCTTCTAGCGGGAGTTCCACCGGGGAGCTGTTTTTT.